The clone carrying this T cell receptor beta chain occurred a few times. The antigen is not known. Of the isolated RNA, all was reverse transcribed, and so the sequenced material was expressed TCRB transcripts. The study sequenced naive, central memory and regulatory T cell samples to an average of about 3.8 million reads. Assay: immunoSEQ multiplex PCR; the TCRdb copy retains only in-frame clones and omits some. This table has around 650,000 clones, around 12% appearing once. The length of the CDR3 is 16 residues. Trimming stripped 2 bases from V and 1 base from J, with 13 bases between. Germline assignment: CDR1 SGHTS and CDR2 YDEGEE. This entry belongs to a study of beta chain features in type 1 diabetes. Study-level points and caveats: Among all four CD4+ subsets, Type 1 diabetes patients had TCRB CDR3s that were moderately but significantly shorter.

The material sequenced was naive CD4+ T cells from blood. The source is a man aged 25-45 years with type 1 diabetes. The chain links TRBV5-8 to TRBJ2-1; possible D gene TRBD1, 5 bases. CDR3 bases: TGTGCCAGCAGCTTAAGGGGTACAGCATCCTACAATGAGCAGTTCTTC. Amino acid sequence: CASSLRGTASYNEQFF.